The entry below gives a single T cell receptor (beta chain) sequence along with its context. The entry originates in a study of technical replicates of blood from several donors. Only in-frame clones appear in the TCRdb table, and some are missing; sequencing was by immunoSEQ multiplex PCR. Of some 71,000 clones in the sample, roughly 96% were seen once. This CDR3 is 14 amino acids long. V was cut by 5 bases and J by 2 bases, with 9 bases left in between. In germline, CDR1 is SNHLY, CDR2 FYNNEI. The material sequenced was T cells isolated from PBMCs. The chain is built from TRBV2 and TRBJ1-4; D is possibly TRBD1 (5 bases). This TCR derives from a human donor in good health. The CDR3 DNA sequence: TGTGCCAGCAGTCCAGGGATTACTAATGAAAAACTGTTTTTT. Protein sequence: CASSPGITNEKLFF.